The source of this T cell receptor (beta chain) is a study of CD8+CD57+ T cells in acquired aplastic anemia. CDR3 length: 13 amino acids. Germline lookup yields CDR1 LNHDA and CDR2 SQIVND (reference sequence). The ends were cut back, 4 bases at V and 4 bases at J, with 9 bases in the middle. With respect to this clonotype: Its antigen is currently unknown.

The template for TCR beta VDJ and CDR3 sequence profiling was genomic DNA. TCRdb redid the calling of the reads with MiXCR, one entry per CDR3 protein. In the table there are under 200,000 distinct CDR3 sequences, 50% to 75% of which are singletons. Study results and limitations: The study identified around 28 CD8+ CDR3 sequences shared by patients and controls.

The rearrangement uses TRBV19 and TRBJ2-3; perhaps D is TRBD1 or TRBD2 (6 bases each). Sequencing was carried out using sorted CD4+, CD8+, or CD8+CD57+ T cells (not recorded which) from PBMCs. The source is a human donor with severe aplastic anemia or a healthy control (not recorded which). CDR3 sequence reads: CASSNRGPDTQYF. In DNA, the CDR3 is TGTGCCAGTAGTAATCGGGGGCCAGATACGCAGTATTTT. Variable domain in full (rest from reference TRBV19 and TRBJ2-3): DGGITQSPKYLFRKEGQNVTLSCEQNLNHDAMYWYRQDPGQGLRLIYYSQIVNDFQKGDIAEGYSVSREKKESFPLTVTSAQKNPTAFYLCASSNRGPDTQYFGPGTRLTVL.